The 17 T cell receptor beta chains below were found in one sample sequenced in a study of blood T cell repertoires in COVID-19. The table came from immunoSEQ multiplex PCR; TCRdb's copy has only in-frame clones and leaves some out. The table includes approximately 230,000 clones, about 90% detected once. The sequenced sample was peripheral blood. The source is a man aged 18 to 35 with active or convalescent COVID-19.

V usage is TRBV19 and J usage is TRBJ1-1, with D uncertain. The CDR3 loop spans 13 amino acids. Germline CDR1 is LNHDA and CDR2 is SQIVND (reference sequence). V lost 3 bases, J lost 6 bases, and 11 bases lay in between. CDR3 sequence (DNA): TGTGCCAGTAGTATCTGGCAGTTCGCTGAAGCTTTCTTT. Its protein is CASSIWQFAEAFF.

J is TRBJ1-1 and V is TRBV4-3; D not certain. This CDR3 contains 14 residues. Trimming took 0 bases from V and 10 from J, leaving 15 bases between them. Germline V gives CDR1 LGHNA, CDR2 YSLEER. The CDR3 nucleotides are TGCGCCAGCAGCCAAGATGGTAGGTCGGGTATAGCTTTCTTT. Amino acids: CASSQDGRSGIAFF.

This chain uses TRBV6-6 with TRBJ2-7; tentative D call: TRBD2 (6 bases). Trimming removed 6 bases from V and 2 bases from J, with 20 bases in between. The CDR3 runs 16 residues. Germline CDR1 and CDR2: MNHNY and SVGAGI (reference sequence). CDR3 sequence reads: CASSPPPGLRTYEQYF. In nucleotides, the CDR3 is TGTGCCAGCAGCCCGCCTCCGGGACTCCGGACCTACGAGCAGTACTTC.

This rearrangement joins TRBV7-9 to TRBJ2-3, with 8 bases lining up with TRBD1. Germline loops: CDR1 SEHNR, CDR2 FQNEAQ (reference sequence). After removal of 7 bases from V and 4 bases from J, the junction contained 4 bases not matched to a gene. This CDR3 is 13 amino acids long. The CDR3 here is CASTRTGPDTQYF. In nucleotides, the CDR3 is TGTGCCAGCACTCGGACAGGGCCAGATACGCAGTATTTT.

A few counts support this clone. The V and J genes are TRBV4-2 and TRBJ1-2; D gene uncertain. This CDR3 contains 13 residues. V was cut by 0 bases and J by 5 bases, with 7 bases left in between. Germline CDR1 is LGHNA and CDR2 is YNFKEQ. The CDR3 spells CASSQEGGYGYTF. The CDR3 region has the DNA TGTGCCAGCAGCCAAGAGGGAGGGTATGGCTACACCTTC.

The CDR3 sequence is CASSLWGGLGNYGYTF. The CDR3 bases are TGTGCCAGCAGTTTGTGGGGGGGGTTGGGAAACTATGGCTACACCTTC. The rearrangement uses TRBV5-4 and TRBJ1-2, with D perhaps TRBD1 (5 bases). V lost 5 bases and J 2 bases, leaving 19 bases between the germline ends. CDR1 and CDR2 from the germline V gene are SGHNT and YYREEE (reference sequence). The CDR3 is made up of 16 amino acids. Together with reference TRBV5-4 and TRBJ1-2, the CDR3 gives the full variable domain: ETGVTQSPTHLIKTRGQQVTLRCSSQSGHNTVSWYQQALGQGPQFIFQYYREEENGRGNFPPRFSGLQFPNYSSELNVNALELDDSALYLCASSLWGGLGNYGYTFGSGTRLTVV.

The gene calls are TRBV2 and TRBJ1-2, with TRBD1 matching over 9 bases. This CDR3 is built from 13 residues. Germline CDR1 and CDR2: SNHLY and FYNNEI. The V gene end was trimmed by 4 bases and the J gene end by 6 bases; junction bases not matched to a gene: 3. CDR3 in amino acids: CASSGTGADGYTF. The CDR3 coding sequence is TGTGCCAGCAGTGGGACAGGGGCGGATGGCTACACCTTC.

The chain links TRBV2 to TRBJ1-5; D might be TRBD1 (5 bases). This CDR3 spans 12 amino acids. Looked up from germline, CDR1 is SNHLY and CDR2 is FYNNEI. The V end lost 6 bases, the J end lost 7 bases, and 10 bases lay between the germline ends. The CDR3 region is CASSRVTQPQHF. In nucleotides, the CDR3 is TGTGCCAGCAGCAGGGTTACGCAGCCCCAGCATTTT.

V gene TRBV12-3 or TRBV12-4 combines with J gene TRBJ1-1; D is unresolved. The CDR3 is 11 residues long. V lost 5 bases to trimming and J lost 9 bases, with 10 bases between them. The CDR3 protein is CASSTGRKAFF. The CDR3 region has the DNA TGTGCCAGCAGTACCGGGAGAAAAGCTTTCTTT.

The chain carries TRBV4-2 and TRBJ1-2, with D tentatively TRBD1 (5 bases). CDR1 is LGHNA, CDR2 YNFKEQ, per germline. Between the trimmed V and J ends, which lost 4 bases and 2 bases, there was a span of 11 bases. The CDR3 has 14 residues. The CDR3 nucleotides read TGTGCCAGCAGCCCCCTATCAGGGAACTATGGCTACACCTTC. Protein sequence: CASSPLSGNYGYTF.

This chain joins TRBV19 and TRBJ1-1; no reliable D call. V was pared by 3 bases and J by 1 base, with 6 bases between. CDR1 is LNHDA and CDR2 is SQIVND in the germline V gene (reference sequence). CDR3 length: 13 residues. CDR3 in DNA: TGTGCCAGTAGTATTTATCGGAACACTGAAGCTTTCTTT. Its translation: CASSIYRNTEAFF.

The chain uses TRBV2 and TRBJ1-5; D may be TRBD1 (6 bases). The CDR3 totals 13 residues. V was trimmed by 8 bases and J by 4 bases, leaving 12 bases between them. Germline CDR1 reads SNHLY; CDR2 reads FYNNEI. The CDR3 DNA reads as TGTGCCAGCTTAGCAGGGGAGAATCAGCCCCAGCATTTT. This translates into CASLAGENQPQHF.

V is TRBV7-6 and J is TRBJ1-5; D might be TRBD1 (5 bases). Germline loops: CDR1 SGHVS, CDR2 FNYEAQ. Trimming left V 1 base short and J 4 bases short, with 11 bases between. CDR3 length: 15 residues. Written as DNA, the CDR3 is TGTGCCAGCAGCTTAGAGGCAGGGACTAATCAGCCCCAGCATTTT. It yields the protein CASSLEAGTNQPQHF.

In this sample, this clone turned up once. The V call is TRBV5-5, the J call TRBJ2-1; 14 nucleotides line up with TRBD2. The CDR3 has 18 amino acids. With 0 bases clipped from V and 9 bases from J, the junction kept 11 bases outside the gene matches. Germline CDR1 SGHKS, CDR2 YYEKEE (reference sequence). The CDR3 spells CASSLDGTSGRRRGEQFF. The CDR3 DNA reads as TGTGCCAGCAGCTTGGATGGGACTAGCGGGAGAAGGAGGGGTGAGCAGTTCTTC. Full variable domain (outside the CDR3, taken from reference TRBV5-5 and TRBJ2-1): DAGVTQSPTHLIKTRGQQVTLRCSPISGHKSVSWYQQVLGQGPQFIFQYYEKEERGRGNFPDRFSARQFPNYSSELNVNALLLGDSALYLCASSLDGTSGRRRGEQFFGPGTRLTVL.

This clone was recorded once. This chain links TRBV6-2 or TRBV6-3 with TRBJ1-2; D is unresolved. The CDR3 spans 13 residues. Germline values: CDR1 MNHEY, CDR2 SVGEGT. The V gene lost 2 bases and the J gene lost 4 bases, with 8 bases spanning the gap. The CDR3 here is CASSYDNFYGYTF. The DNA of the CDR3 is TGTGCCAGCAGTTACGACAATTTCTATGGCTACACCTTC.

The CDR3 nucleotides read TGTGCCAGCAGCTTAGGCAGGGGAACCCAGCCCCAGCATTTT. Its translation: CASSLGRGTQPQHF. The chain couples TRBV7-2 to TRBJ1-5; a weak D match, TRBD1 (6 bases). The CDR3 has 14 amino acids. Germline loops: CDR1 SGHTA, CDR2 FQGNSA. V lost 1 base and J lost 7, with 11 bases in between.

This clone was recorded a few times. This chain uses TRBV5-4 with TRBJ2-2, with D tentatively TRBD1 (7 bases). V dropped 1 base and J dropped 7 bases, with 14 bases sitting between them. Per germline, CDR1 SGHNT and CDR2 YYREEE (reference sequence). The CDR3 length is 15 residues. Here the CDR3 reads CASSLPTGTGGELFF. CDR3 nucleotide sequence: TGTGCCAGCAGCTTGCCGACAGGGACTGGCGGGGAGCTGTTTTTT.